These 20 T cell receptor beta chains share one sample of origin, sequenced in a study of CD8 T cells in ankylosing spondylitis (dated by TCRdb to about 2017). Library method: 5' RACE. The instrument was an Illumina HiSeq 2500. TCRdb trimmed public reads at Q25 via fastp, called clones via MiXCR and kept in-frame beta chains. CDR3 protein sequences are deduplicated, and each keeps its most common genes and DNA. Recorded for this sample are more than 200,000 distinct CDR3 sequences; 20% to 30% of them occurred a single time. The top ten clonotypes cover roughly 0.6% of the sample. Material: blood, either unsorted or a sorted T cell fraction (not recorded which). The receptors derive from a male donor with ankylosing spondylitis or in good health (not recorded which).

V and J are TRBV20-1 and TRBJ2-3; D call uncertain. With 5 bases removed from V and 4 bases from J, the gap between germline ends came to 13 bases. The germline CDR1 and CDR2 sequences are DFQATT and SNEGSKA (reference sequence). The CDR3 loop spans 13 amino acids. This CDR3 reads CSASLPRADTQYF. CDR3 DNA sequence: TGCAGTGCTTCCCTCCCGCGTGCAGATACGCAGTATTTT.

V gene TRBV2 combines with J gene TRBJ2-2; a weak D match, TRBD1 (5 bases). CDR1 and CDR2 (germline): SNHLY, FYNNEI. The CDR3 is 15 amino acids. V was clipped by 7 bases and J by 3 bases, with 15 bases between them. In DNA form, the CDR3 reads TGTGCCAGCATTCTCGACAGTCCTTACACCGGGGAGCTGTTTTTT. It encodes CASILDSPYTGELFF.

This clonotype was seen a few times. The rearrangement uses TRBV25-1 and TRBJ2-7, with TRBD2 identical over 9 bases. The J segment lost 4 bases and the V segment lost 3 bases, leaving 7 bases of the junction unmatched. Germline CDR1 reads MGHDK; CDR2 reads SYGVNS. The CDR3 spans 15 residues. The CDR3 here is CASSEAGGPSYEQYF. The CDR3 DNA reads TGTGCCAGCAGTGAGGCGGGGGGGCCTTCGTACGAGCAGTACTTC.

This clonotype showed up just a few times. The chain employs TRBV20-1 and TRBJ2-1, with D perhaps assigned TRBD1 or TRBD2 (5 bases each). The germline V and J ends were trimmed by 5 bases and 0 bases, with 11 bases remaining between them. CDR3 length: 14 amino acids. The germline gives CDR1 DFQATT, CDR2 SNEGSKA (reference sequence). The CDR3: CSAPGTASYNEQFF. The CDR3 DNA reads as TGCAGTGCTCCCGGGACGGCCTCCTACAATGAGCAGTTCTTC.

This clonotype was recorded many times. The chain is built from TRBV7-3 and TRBJ1-3, with a possible D match to TRBD1 (5 bases). Trimming stripped 0 bases from V and 2 bases from J, with 8 bases between. There are 15 residues in the CDR3. Germline assignment: CDR1 SGHTA and CDR2 FQGTGA. As DNA, the CDR3 is TGTGCCAGCAGCTTAACTGCGGGGGCTGGAAACACCATATATTTT. Its protein product is CASSLTAGAGNTIYF.

The rearrangement joins TRBV12-3 or TRBV12-4 to TRBJ1-5; no clear D gene. Trimming took off 7 bases at V and 0 bases at J, with 16 bases between the two ends. CDR3 length equals 16 residues. CDR3 DNA: TGTGCCAGCATCCCGGGTACAGCGTATAGCAATCAGCCCCAGCATTTT. This sequence encodes CASIPGTAYSNQPQHF.

The chain uses TRBV2 and TRBJ1-6; TRBD1 might be the D (5 bases). CDR3 size: 13 residues. Per germline, CDR1 SNHLY and CDR2 FYNNEI. V shed 6 bases and J shed 10 bases, with 13 bases lying between them. The CDR3 loop reads CASSKERDSPLHF. CDR3 DNA sequence: TGTGCCAGCAGCAAGGAGCGGGACTCACCCCTCCACTTT.

This clonotype has ten or more counts. V is TRBV5-1 and J is TRBJ2-1; TRBD2 matches at 9 bases. Losses at the gene ends were 0 bases for V and 8 bases for J; bases not matched to a gene: 6. The length of the CDR3 is 15 residues. CDR1 is SGHRS, CDR2 YFSETQ, per germline. The CDR3 reads CASSLGGGGVDEQFF. The DNA of the CDR3 is TGCGCCAGCAGCTTGGGCGGCGGGGGGGTCGATGAGCAGTTCTTC.

The V gene is TRBV2, the J gene TRBJ2-1; TRBD2 agrees at 8 bases. There are 15 residues in the CDR3. Looked up from germline, CDR1 is SNHLY and CDR2 is FYNNEI. V dropped 2 bases and J dropped 5; count of bases not matched to a gene: 5. CDR3 bases: TGTGCCAGCAGTGAATCCAGCGGGGGCAACAATGAGCAGTTCTTC. Amino acid sequence: CASSESSGGNNEQFF.

This rearrangement joins TRBV5-1 to TRBJ2-3; 8 bases are a match to TRBD2. Germline values: CDR1 SGHRS, CDR2 YFSETQ. Trimming took 7 bases from V and 2 from J; bases not matched to a gene: 9. This CDR3 spans 15 amino acids. DNA for the CDR3: TGCGCCAGCTCCAGCGGGGGATTATTCACAGATACGCAGTATTTT. It translates to CASSSGGLFTDTQYF.

This sequence joins TRBV5-1 and TRBJ2-2, with TRBD2 matching over 15 bases. Trimming cost V 4 bases and J 5 bases; bases outside gene matches: 6. Germline values: CDR1 SGHRS, CDR2 YFSETQ. The CDR3 sequence is 17 residues long. The CDR3: CASSPGLAGGRTGELFF. The CDR3 nucleotides read TGCGCCAGCAGCCCGGGACTAGCGGGGGGTCGGACCGGGGAGCTGTTTTTT. The full variable domain, in which reference TRBV5-1 and TRBJ2-2 provide the parts outside the CDR3, is KAGVTQTPRYLIKTRGQQVTLSCSPISGHRSVSWYQQTPGQGLQFLFEYFSETQRNKGNFPGRFSGRQFSNSRSEMNVSTLELGDSALYLCASSPGLAGGRTGELFFGEGSRLTVL.

The genes are TRBV20-1 and TRBJ2-6; no reliable D call. The CDR3 is 12 amino acids. The germline V gene encodes CDR1 DFQATT and CDR2 SNEGSKA (reference sequence). V shed 8 bases and J shed 4 bases, with 9 bases lying between them. CDR3 DNA: TGCAGTTCTTCCCTCGGGGCCAACGTCCTGACTTTC. Its translation is CSSSLGANVLTF.

This clonotype has just a few counts. V usage is TRBV29-1 and J usage is TRBJ2-5, with D possibly matching TRBD1 (7 bases). The CDR3 has 16 amino acids. Trimming left V 5 bases short and J 1 base short, with 20 bases between. Germline values: CDR1 SQVTM, CDR2 ANQGSEA. In DNA form, the CDR3 reads TGCAGCGTTTTCAGCACAGGGGACTTAACCCAAGAGACCCAGTACTTC. Translating gives CSVFSTGDLTQETQYF.

This clonotype was picked up a small number of times. The V gene is TRBV20-1, the J gene TRBJ2-5; D is ambiguous. This CDR3 is built from 11 residues. Germline V gene lookup returns CDR1 DFQATT and CDR2 SNEGSKA (reference sequence). In nucleotides, the CDR3 is TGCAGCGGGTCCGACCAAGAGACCCAGTACTTC. Translated: CSGSDQETQYF.

This clonotype showed up many times. This chain uses TRBV5-1 with TRBJ2-5; D gene unclear. V lost 3 bases and J lost 0, with 9 bases in between. Germline values: CDR1 SGHRS, CDR2 YFSETQ. The CDR3 covers 14 residues. In nucleotides, the CDR3 is TGCGCCAGCAGCTCAACTGGCTACCAAGAGACCCAGTACTTC. Protein: CASSSTGYQETQYF.

This rearrangement joins TRBV29-1 to TRBJ1-1, with D unclear. V dropped 6 bases and J dropped 4 bases, with 12 bases sitting between them. This CDR3 contains 12 residues. Germline loops: CDR1 SQVTM, CDR2 ANQGSEA. CDR3 in amino acids: CSVTRGGTEAFF. CDR3 coding DNA: TGCAGCGTCACACGTGGCGGCACTGAAGCTTTCTTT.

This clonotype was observed many times. This chain connects TRBV15 to TRBJ1-4; 8 bases are shared with TRBD1. V shed 3 bases and J 4 bases; nucleotides not matched to a gene: 1. This CDR3 contains 14 residues. The germline V gene has CDR1 LNHNV and CDR2 YYDKDF (reference sequence). This chain's CDR3 is CATSRDRVNEKLFF. Written as DNA, the CDR3 is TGTGCCACCAGCAGGGACAGGGTTAATGAAAAACTGTTTTTT.

This clonotype was picked up a small number of times. The chain carries TRBV20-1 and TRBJ2-1; the match to TRBD2 covers 7 bases. J was trimmed by 12 bases and V by 3 bases; bases with no gene match: 8. The CDR3 consists of 12 residues. In germline, CDR1 is DFQATT, CDR2 SNEGSKA (reference sequence). CDR3 sequence: CSASQGGWLQFF. CDR3 in DNA: TGCAGTGCTAGCCAGGGAGGGTGGTTGCAGTTCTTC.

A word on this clonotype: Given a much more abundant clone one base away, this may be a read error. The chain recombines TRBV10-3 with TRBJ1-6; D not resolved. This CDR3 is built from 13 residues. Germline-derived CDR1 and CDR2 are ENHRY and SYGVKD. V was pared by 0 bases and J by 6 bases, with 3 bases between. The CDR3 is CAISESCNSPLHF. CDR3 in DNA: TGTGCCATCAGTGAGTCGTGTAATTCACCCCTCCACTTT.

In this sample, this clonotype turned up a few times. The chain carries TRBV19 and TRBJ2-4, with 9 bases that match TRBD2. With V trimmed by 5 bases and J by 1 base, 3 bases remained unmatched. The CDR3 contains 15 residues. CDR1 and CDR2 (germline): LNHDA, SQIVND (reference sequence). The CDR3 coding sequence is TGTGCCAGTAGTTCAAGCGGGGGGGCCAAAAACATTCAGTACTTC. This codes for CASSSSGGAKNIQYF.